Each of the 7 T cell receptor beta chains below was sequenced from the same sample in a study of beta chain features in type 1 diabetes. Sequenced material consisted of expressed TCRB transcripts (all of the isolated RNA was reverse transcribed). Generated by immunoSEQ multiplex PCR, the TCRdb table keeps only in-frame clones and is missing some. This sample has around 350,000 clones; roughly 13% occur once, and the top ten carry around 0.02%. Sequencing was carried out using naive CD4+ T cells from blood. The receptors originated from a young man in good health.

This clone was seen a handful of times. V and J are TRBV28 and TRBJ1-1; 11 nucleotides align to TRBD1. From germline, CDR1 is MDHEN and CDR2 SYDVKM. This CDR3 has 14 amino acids. V lost 6 bases and J lost 11; bases outside the gene matches: 11. For the CDR3, the DNA is TGTGCCAGCAGCTCCGGACAGGGGGCGAATTGGGCTTTCTTT. Amino acids: CASSSGQGANWAFF.

This clone was detected a few times. The gene calls are TRBV30 and TRBJ2-6; 8 bases agree with TRBD2. Germline-derived CDR1 and CDR2 are GTSNPN and SVGIG (reference sequence). Losses at the gene ends were 7 bases for V and 6 bases for J; bases not matched to a gene: 14. The CDR3 covers 16 residues. The CDR3 nucleotides are TGTGCCTCCCTCGGGAGGGGGGGGACCTCGGCCAACGTCCTGACTTTC. This gives the protein CASLGRGGTSANVLTF.

This clone was observed a handful of times. The chain is built from TRBV5-1 and TRBJ2-3, with D possibly being TRBD2 (5 bases). This CDR3 has 14 residues. V shed 0 bases and J shed 4 bases, with 9 bases lying between them. Germline loops: CDR1 SGHRS, CDR2 YFSETQ. DNA for the CDR3: TGCGCCAGCAGCTTGGGTGGGCGGGCAGATACGCAGTATTTT. Protein product: CASSLGGRADTQYF.

V and J are TRBV7-9 and TRBJ1-4; 7 bases match TRBD1. The CDR3 is 15 amino acids. V lost 2 bases to trimming and J lost 7 bases; unmatched junction nucleotides: 7. CDR1 and CDR2 (germline): SEHNR, FQNEAQ (reference sequence). As DNA, the CDR3 is TGTGCCAGCAGCTTACCAAGGACAGGAGGTGAAAAACTGTTTTTT. It is translated as CASSLPRTGGEKLFF.

This clone was picked up a small number of times. CDR3 in amino acids: CASSLTGVAEKLFF. For the CDR3, the DNA is TGTGCCAGCAGTCTGACAGGGGTGGCGGAAAAACTGTTTTTT. This chain joins TRBV28 and TRBJ1-4; 8 bases fit TRBD1. CDR1 and CDR2 (germline): MDHEN, SYDVKM. The length of the CDR3 is 14 residues. Trimming took 5 bases from V and 8 from J; bases not matched to a gene: 7.

J is TRBJ2-3 and V is TRBV15; TRBD2 matches 9 bases. With 4 bases clipped from V and 5 bases from J, the junction kept 10 bases outside the gene matches. The CDR3 contains 16 residues. Germline V CDR1 and CDR2: LNHNV, YYDKDF (reference sequence). CDR3 sequence reads: CATSTGLASVKDTQYF. The CDR3 DNA is TGTGCCACCAGCACCGGACTAGCGAGTGTAAAAGATACGCAGTATTTT. The complete variable domain, with remaining parts taken from reference TRBV15 and TRBJ2-3, reads DAMVIQNPRYQVTQFGKPVTLSCSQTLNHNVMYWYQQKSSQAPKLLFHYYDKDFNNEADTPDNFQSRRPNTSFCFLDIRSPGLGDTAMYLCATSTGLASVKDTQYFGPGTRLTVL.

The chain links TRBV10-3 to TRBJ1-1; 8 bases map to TRBD1. This CDR3 comprises 13 residues. CDR1 is ENHRY and CDR2 is SYGVKD in the germline V gene. V trimming: 7 bases; J trimming: 4 bases; junction bases outside the gene matches: 5. The CDR3: CAIKGTGSTEAFF. The CDR3 DNA sequence: TGTGCCATCAAAGGGACAGGAAGCACTGAAGCTTTCTTT.